The subject of this entry is one TCR beta chain. Its cognate antigen is unknown. Assay used: immunoSEQ multiplex PCR; TCRdb lists only in-frame clones, some missing. The table includes about 130,000 clones, 89% detected once. The entry originates in a study of cytomegalovirus exposure and HLA in healthy donors. Across the whole study: The approximately 120 validation repertoires used the same platform as the 650 to 800 first-cohort repertoires, a later analysis reported.

The donors formed part of the roughly 120-subject validation cohort, distinct from the roughly 700-subject first cohort. Study conclusions and caveats: The study designated 164 TCR beta chains cytomegalovirus-associated. Generally TCR sequences proved uncommon, though certain public TCRs appeared in numerous donors.

The sequenced sample consisted of PBMCs. The TCR was taken from a man aged 30 to 39 in good health and CMV-seronegative.

This chain's CDR3 is CASSEDRVGAFF. CDR3 bases: TGTGCCAGCAGCGAAGACAGGGTTGGAGCTTTCTTT. The chain employs TRBV25-1 and TRBJ1-1, with TRBD1 matching 7 bases. V gave up 6 bases and J gave up 10 bases; unmatched junction bases: 8. The CDR3 contains 12 residues. Germline loops: CDR1 MGHDK, CDR2 SYGVNS.